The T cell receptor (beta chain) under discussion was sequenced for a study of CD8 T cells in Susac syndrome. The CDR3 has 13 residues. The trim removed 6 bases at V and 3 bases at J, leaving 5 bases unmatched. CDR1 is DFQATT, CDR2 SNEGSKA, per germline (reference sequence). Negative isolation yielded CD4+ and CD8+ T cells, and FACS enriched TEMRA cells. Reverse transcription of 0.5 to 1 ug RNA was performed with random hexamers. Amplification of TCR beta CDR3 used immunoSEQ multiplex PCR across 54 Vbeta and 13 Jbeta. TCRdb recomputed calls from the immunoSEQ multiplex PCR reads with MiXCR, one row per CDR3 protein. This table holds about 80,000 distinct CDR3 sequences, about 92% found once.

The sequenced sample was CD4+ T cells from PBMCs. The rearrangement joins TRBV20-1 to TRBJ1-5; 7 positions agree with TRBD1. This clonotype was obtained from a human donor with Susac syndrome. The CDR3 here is CSAAGTDNQPQHF. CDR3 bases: TGCAGTGCCGCTGGGACAGACAATCAGCCCCAGCATTTT.